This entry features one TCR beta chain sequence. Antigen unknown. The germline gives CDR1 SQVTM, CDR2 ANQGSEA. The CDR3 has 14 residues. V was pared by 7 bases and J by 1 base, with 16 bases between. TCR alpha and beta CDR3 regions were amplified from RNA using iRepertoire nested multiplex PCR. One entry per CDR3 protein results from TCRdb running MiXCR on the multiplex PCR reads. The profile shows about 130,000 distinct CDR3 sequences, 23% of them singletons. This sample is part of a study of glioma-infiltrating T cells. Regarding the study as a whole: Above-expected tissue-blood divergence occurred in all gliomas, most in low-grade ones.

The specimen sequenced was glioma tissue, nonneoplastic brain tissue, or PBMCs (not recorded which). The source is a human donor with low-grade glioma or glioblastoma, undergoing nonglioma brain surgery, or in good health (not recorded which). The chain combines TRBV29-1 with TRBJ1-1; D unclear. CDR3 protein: CSAEFVLQNTEAFF. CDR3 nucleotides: TGCAGCGCTGAGTTTGTCCTCCAGAACACTGAAGCTTTCTTT. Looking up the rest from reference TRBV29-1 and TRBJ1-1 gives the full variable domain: SAVISQKPSRDICQRGTSLTIQCQVDSQVTMMFWYRQQPGQSLTLIATANQGSEATYESGFVIDKFPISRPNLTFSTLTVSNMSPEDSSIYLCSAEFVLQNTEAFFGQGTRLTVV.